This T cell receptor (beta chain) was obtained from a study of a mutant IDH1 vaccine in newly diagnosed glioma. At the level of the study: Eight vaccinations reached patients in weeks 1, 3, 5, 7, 11, 15, 19 and 23.

The protocol was immunoSEQ multiplex PCR, while the TCRdb copy is restricted to in-frame clones and leaves out a portion. This sample has around 40,000 clones, with over 75% found just once. The CDR3 is 12 residues long. CDR1 is SGHKS and CDR2 is YYEKEE in the germline V gene (reference sequence). Deletions cut 4 bases from V and 16 bases from J, with 18 bases between. Time point described: week 5, during vaccination. It was 300 ug of mutant IDH1 20-mer peptide that made up each vaccine dose, given with topical imiquimod. Study-level findings and limits: Variations in leading peripheral T cell clonotypes appeared to have no connection with pseudoprogression.

A word on this clone: Its antigen is still unknown.

The genes are TRBV5-5 and TRBJ2-1; D possibly corresponds to TRBD2 (6 bases). The source is a man aged 35 to 55 with glioma. The specimen was PBMCs, collected from a glioma patient whose treatment included an IDH1 peptide vaccine. The CDR3 coding sequence is TGTGCCAGCAGCCACGGGACTCTTAGGGGATTCTTC. As protein: CASSHGTLRGFF.